The T cell receptor beta chain under discussion was sequenced for a study of chemoradiotherapy in HPV16-positive cancers. This CDR3 spans 15 amino acids. CDR1 and CDR2 (germline): WNHNN, SYGVQD (reference sequence). V was cut by 5 bases and J by 5 bases, with 16 bases left in between. Sequenced by immunoSEQ multiplex PCR; TCRdb stores in-frame clones only, minus some. The sample includes some 27,000 clones, approximately 92% of them seen just once. Repeated repertoire sampling spanned the course of chemoradiotherapy. This clone is classed as medium-sized (0.01 to 0.1%). The chain recombines TRBV10-1 with TRBJ1-5; perhaps TRBD1 as D (6 bases). The sample here was blood, taken from a patient who underwent chemoradiotherapy. This clonotype was sampled from a human donor with HPV-associated anogenital cancer. CDR3 amino acids: CASSSVGAADQPQHF. The CDR3, as DNA: TGCGCCAGCAGTTCCGTGGGGGCGGCCGATCAGCCCCAGCATTTT.